A single sample gave rise to the 15 T cell receptor beta chains below, sequenced in a study of cytomegalovirus exposure and HLA in healthy donors. The PCR employed 60 Vbeta primers together with 13 Jbeta primers. Libraries were prepared by immunoSEQ multiplex PCR; TCRdb keeps only in-frame clonotypes and omits some of them. Found here are around 140,000 clones, around 10% of them singletons; the top ten hold approximately 7.5%. Sequencing was carried out using PBMCs. Receptor source: a woman in her forties in good health and CMV-seropositive.

This chain links TRBV12-5 with TRBJ1-2; maybe TRBD1 (6 bases). V dropped 1 base and J dropped 6 bases, with 24 bases sitting between them. CDR3 size: 18 residues. The germline V gene has CDR1 LGHNT and CDR2 FRNRAP. In nucleotides, the CDR3 is TGTGCTAGTGGTTTGGCCCAAGGTGCCAGGGGCATCGCGAATGGCTACACCTTC. Amino acid sequence: CASGLAQGARGIANGYTF.

This clone has just a few counts. The chain is built from TRBV19 and TRBJ1-1, with D unclear. CDR1 is LNHDA and CDR2 is SQIVND in the germline V gene (reference sequence). With 2 bases removed from V and 4 bases from J, the gap between germline ends came to 17 bases. CDR3 length: 16 amino acids. The CDR3 sequence: CASSIIARGIGTEAFF. The CDR3 DNA follows: TGTGCCAGTAGTATAATAGCCCGAGGGATTGGCACTGAAGCTTTCTTT.

The chain carries TRBV18 and TRBJ1-4; D call uncertain. The CDR3 is 14 residues long. Germline V gene lookup returns CDR1 KGHSH and CDR2 LQKENI. The germline V and J ends were trimmed by 2 bases and 4 bases, with 8 bases remaining between them. CDR3 region: CASSPIPRNEKLFF. The CDR3 DNA reads as TGTGCCAGCTCACCAATTCCCCGTAATGAAAAACTGTTTTTT. Variable domain in full (rest from reference TRBV18 and TRBJ1-4): NAGVMQNPRHLVRRRGQEARLRCSPMKGHSHVYWYRQLPEEGLKFMVYLQKENIIDESGMPKERFSAEFPKEGPSILRIQQVVRGDSAAYFCASSPIPRNEKLFFGSGTQLSVL.

In its sample, this clone was seen a few times. V is TRBV14 and J is TRBJ2-7, with 9 bases fitting TRBD1. The germline V gene has CDR1 SGHDN and CDR2 FVKESK. The CDR3 is 14 amino acids. V lost 4 bases to trimming and J lost 3 bases; unmatched junction nucleotides: 4. CDR3 sequence: CASSRGQGYYEQYF. In nucleotides, the CDR3 is TGTGCCAGCAGCCGGGGACAGGGTTACTACGAGCAGTACTTC.

This clone was seen more than once but under ten times. V gene TRBV5-1 combines with J gene TRBJ2-1, with 9 bases fitting TRBD1. CDR1 SGHRS and CDR2 YFSETQ come from the germline V gene. V lost 4 bases to trimming and J lost 6 bases; unmatched junction nucleotides: 11. The CDR3 has 16 residues. CDR3 region: CASSLEPGQGSNEQFF. CDR3 DNA: TGCGCCAGCAGCCTGGAGCCGGGACAGGGATCCAATGAGCAGTTCTTC. The full variable domain, its missing parts supplied by reference TRBV5-1 and TRBJ2-1, is KAGVTQTPRYLIKTRGQQVTLSCSPISGHRSVSWYQQTPGQGLQFLFEYFSETQRNKGNFPGRFSGRQFSNSRSEMNVSTLELGDSALYLCASSLEPGQGSNEQFFGPGTRLTVL.

This clone came up a few times. V and J are TRBV2 and TRBJ1-3; the D is unclear. Trimming removed 6 bases from V and 1 base from J, with 7 bases in between. CDR1 is SNHLY, CDR2 FYNNEI, per germline. The CDR3 is made up of 13 amino acids. CDR3 sequence reads: CASRQNSGNTIYF. CDR3 DNA: TGTGCCAGCAGACAGAATTCTGGAAACACCATATATTTT.

This clone has a handful of counts. The V and J genes are TRBV7-2 and TRBJ2-5, with TRBD2 matching over 10 bases. The CDR3 covers 15 residues. Germline V gives CDR1 SGHTA, CDR2 FQGNSA. J gave up 6 bases and V 2 bases, and 6 bases lay outside the gene matches. CDR3 coding DNA: TGTGCCAGCAGCTTAAACCCTAGCGGGGGACAGACCCAGTACTTC. Protein: CASSLNPSGGQTQYF.

The V gene is TRBV7-6, the J gene TRBJ1-5, with 7 bases aligning to TRBD1. The CDR3 is 15 amino acids. Germline V gene lookup returns CDR1 SGHVS and CDR2 FNYEAQ. V shed 5 bases, J shed 3 bases, and the junction held 7 bases outside the gene matches. The CDR3 region is CASSETGTANQPQHF. The CDR3 DNA sequence: TGTGCCAGCAGCGAGACAGGGACTGCCAATCAGCCCCAGCATTTT. The complete variable domain, with remaining parts taken from reference TRBV7-6 and TRBJ1-5, reads GAGVSQSPRYKVTKRGQDVALRCDPISGHVSLYWYRQALGQGPEFLTYFNYEAQQDKSGLPNDRFSAERPEGSISTLTIQRTEQRDSAMYRCASSETGTANQPQHFGDGTRLSIL.

This clone was observed a few times. This chain uses TRBV2 with TRBJ2-2; D is uncertain. CDR3 size: 15 residues. Germline V gives CDR1 SNHLY, CDR2 FYNNEI. Trimming pared 1 base from V and 5 bases from J, leaving 11 bases between. CDR3 DNA sequence: TGTGCCAGCAGTGAAGGCAGGTCCCTAACCGGGGAGCTGTTTTTT. Protein product: CASSEGRSLTGELFF.

This chain joins TRBV11-3 and TRBJ2-2, with D hard to call. The germline gives CDR1 SGHNT, CDR2 YENEEA. The CDR3 is 13 amino acids. The V gene lost 4 bases and the J gene lost 0 bases, with 3 bases spanning the gap. In DNA, the CDR3 is TGTGCCAGCAGCTCCACGAACACCGGGGAGCTGTTTTTT. Amino acids: CASSSTNTGELFF.

Only a few counts were recorded for this clone. This chain uses TRBV9 with TRBJ2-3; the match to TRBD2 covers 9 bases. CDR3 size: 18 residues. The trim removed 0 bases at V and 0 bases at J, leaving 8 bases unmatched. Per the germline V gene, CDR1 is SGDLS and CDR2 is YYNGEE. The DNA for the CDR3 is TGTGCCAGCAGCGTAGGGTGGGGTAGCGGGGGTAGCACAGATACGCAGTATTTT. Translation gives CASSVGWGSGGSTDTQYF.

The table lists this clone with a few counts. This chain links TRBV4-3 with TRBJ2-5; tentatively, D is TRBD1 (6 bases). The germline V gene encodes CDR1 LGHNA and CDR2 YSLEER. V was clipped by 0 bases and J by 3 bases, with 14 bases between them. The CDR3 extends over 16 amino acids. Written as DNA, the CDR3 is TGCGCCAGCAGCCAAGAGTGGCAGGGGCCAAAAGAGACCCAGTACTTC. Translating it yields CASSQEWQGPKETQYF.

This clone was picked up a small number of times. The chain has TRBV5-1 and TRBJ1-2, with TRBD1 matching 7 bases. Germline V gene data show CDR1 as SGHRS and CDR2 as YFSETQ. CDR3 length: 14 amino acids. V trimming: 2 bases; J trimming: 4 bases; junction bases outside the gene matches: 5. CDR3 in amino acids: CASSFEGGGYGYTF. As DNA, the CDR3 is TGCGCCAGCAGCTTTGAAGGGGGCGGCTATGGCTACACCTTC.

This clone was seen a handful of times. V is TRBV19 and J is TRBJ2-7; a possible D gene is TRBD1 (5 bases). The germline CDR1 and CDR2 sequences are LNHDA and SQIVND (reference sequence). V lost 9 bases to trimming and J lost 2 bases, with 17 bases between them. The CDR3 runs 14 residues. CDR3 residues: CASLSRVDPYEQYF. In DNA form, the CDR3 reads TGTGCCAGCCTATCCAGGGTGGACCCCTACGAGCAGTACTTC.

This clone was counted only a few times. The gene calls are TRBV2 and TRBJ2-7, with unresolved D. Germline CDR1 reads SNHLY; CDR2 reads FYNNEI. Between the trimmed V and J ends, which lost 5 bases and 0 bases, there was a span of 11 bases. The CDR3 runs to 14 residues. CDR3 bases: TGTGCCAGCAGTCCCGACACCCACTCCTACGAGCAGTACTTC. Translated: CASSPDTHSYEQYF.